These T cell receptor beta chains were read from a single sample in a study of blood T cell repertoires in COVID-19. Data came from immunoSEQ multiplex PCR; TCRdb stores just in-frame clones and leaves some out. The table includes a few hundred thousand clones, about 83% detected once. Specimen: peripheral blood. The receptors derive from a man between 45 and 60 years old with active or convalescent COVID-19. Each CDR3 is given without its conserved first and last residue. The listing skips clone size in some rows; elsewhere it reads once, few, many or a size class.

>.|TRBJ2-5|TRBV28
ATTLGGVQETQY
>.|TRBJ2-1|TRBV12-2
ASRIRLAGLLDNEQF
>.|TRBJ1-2|TRBV6-5
ASSYVARDYGYT
>.|TRBJ1-5|TRBV5-5
ASSFSGNQPQH
>.|TRBJ1-2|TRBV6-6
ASSYFRDTPNYGYT
>.|TRBJ1-4|TRBV11-3
ASSSGTGDEKLF
>many|TRBJ1-2|TRBV30
AWTRGEAENYGYT
>.|TRBJ1-4|TRBV6-2/TRBV6-3
ASSHSEKLF
>.|TRBJ1-2|TRBV5-1
ASSPRQGHAGGYT
>.|TRBJ2-1|TRBV27
ASIPTESSYNEQF
>.|TRBJ2-4|TRBV3-1/TRBV3-2
ASSQDPTGGDIQY
>.|TRBJ1-2|TRBV7-2
ASSPSRTSNYGYT
>.|TRBJ1-6|TRBV7-2
ASRGTQGGNSPLH
>.|TRBJ1-2|TRBV5-6
ASSFRQGGSYGYT
>once|TRBJ2-1|TRBV5-8
ASSRGLPEQF
>.|TRBJ2-5|TRBV6-6
ASSRGLRRDYQETQY
>.|TRBJ2-7|TRBV5-6
ASSSPGLAGSYEQY
>.|TRBJ2-5|TRBV5-1
ASSVGGGGDETQY
>.|TRBJ1-5|TRBV28
ASRPFRDRVKVYRNQPQH
>.|TRBJ2-7|TRBV19
ASSTGQNYEQY
>.|TRBJ1-2|TRBV23-1
ASSQVVRDRGFFYGYT
>once|TRBJ1-4|TRBV7-9
ASSPDRGPSEKLF